The 21 T cell receptor beta chains below come from one sample, sequenced in a study of blood T cell repertoires in COVID-19. Some clones are missing from TCRdb's copy, which holds only in-frame ones; the method was immunoSEQ multiplex PCR. Of hundreds of thousands of clones listed, about 88% are singletons. Source material: PBMCs or T cells enriched from blood (not recorded which). The receptors shown here come from a woman aged 55-70 years in a cohort exposed to, infected with or recovered from COVID-19 (not recorded which).

This sequence joins TRBV6-1 and TRBJ2-5; 11 nucleotides align to TRBD2. The V gene end was trimmed by 4 bases and the J gene end by 2 bases; junction bases not matched to a gene: 9. The CDR3 loop spans 17 amino acids. In germline, CDR1 is MNHNS, CDR2 SASEGT. The CDR3 region is CASSARGGLAVQETQYF. CDR3 DNA sequence: TGTGCCAGCAGTGCCCGAGGGGGACTAGCGGTTCAAGAGACCCAGTACTTC.

This chain uses TRBV27 with TRBJ1-4; D unresolved. The V end was cut by 5 bases, the J end by 0 bases, with 7 bases between. The germline gives CDR1 MNHEY, CDR2 SMNVEV (reference sequence). The CDR3 length is 14 residues. CDR3 coding DNA: TGTGCCAGCAGTATGGCAACAACTAATGAAAAACTGTTTTTT. It specifies CASSMATTNEKLFF.

This clone has a handful of counts. This rearrangement joins TRBV6-5 to TRBJ2-3, with D possibly matching TRBD1 (5 bases). The CDR3 runs 14 residues. V was clipped by 3 bases and J by 2 bases, with 9 bases between them. Germline V gene lookup returns CDR1 MNHEY and CDR2 SVGAGI. CDR3 DNA: TGTGCCAGCAGTTATCGGACACACACAGATACGCAGTATTTT. It codes for CASSYRTHTDTQYF.

The rearrangement uses TRBV5-1 and TRBJ2-7, with D tentatively TRBD1 (6 bases). The CDR3 is 15 residues long. Germline V CDR1 and CDR2: SGHRS, YFSETQ. The V gene lost 1 base and the J gene lost 2 bases, with 13 bases spanning the gap. CDR3 loop: CASSLKQGVTYEQYF. DNA of the CDR3: TGCGCCAGCAGCTTGAAACAGGGTGTCACCTACGAGCAGTACTTC.

The chain uses TRBV10-1 and TRBJ2-1, with TRBD2 identical over 7 bases. V lost 3 bases to trimming and J lost 5 bases; unmatched junction nucleotides: 10. Germline CDR1 reads WNHNN; CDR2 reads SYGVQD (reference sequence). The CDR3 extends over 16 amino acids. The CDR3 region is CASSDGSLAVHNEQFF. The DNA of the CDR3 is TGCGCCAGCAGTGATGGGAGCCTAGCGGTACACAATGAGCAGTTCTTC.

The chain recombines TRBV5-6 with TRBJ1-5; D not certain. Germline CDR1 is SGHDT and CDR2 is YYEEEE. The CDR3 consists of 13 residues. Trimming left V 4 bases short and J 4 bases short, with 9 bases between. The CDR3 reads CASSARLNQPQHF. The CDR3 region has the DNA TGTGCCAGCAGCGCGCGACTAAATCAGCCCCAGCATTTT.

Concerning this clone: The junction does not match germline at one end; this may be a read error. The gene calls are TRBV2 and TRBJ2-1; TRBD2 aligns across 7 bases. Germline V gives CDR1 SNHLY, CDR2 FYNNEI. The CDR3 is 12 amino acids. CDR3 amino acids: CASSGSSGPQLF. DNA for the CDR3: TGTGCCAGCAGTGGTTCTAGCGGCCCCCAGCTCTTC.

Only one count was recorded for this clone. The chain joins TRBV9 to TRBJ2-7; D is uncertain. V dropped 4 bases and J dropped 5 bases, with 13 bases sitting between them. The CDR3 sequence is 13 residues long. Germline V gene lookup returns CDR1 SGDLS and CDR2 YYNGEE. Here the CDR3 DNA reads TGTGCCAGCAGCATAGGGTTTCGGGACGAGCAGTACTTC. The encoded protein is CASSIGFRDEQYF.

V usage is TRBV3-1 (or the pseudogene TRBV3-2) and J usage is TRBJ2-3, with D possibly TRBD1 on 5 matching bases. The CDR3 extends over 15 amino acids. V was shortened by 0 bases and J by 1 base, with 8 bases between the two germline ends. Germline assignment: CDR1 LGHDT and CDR2 YNNKEL (reference sequence). DNA for the CDR3: TGTGCCAGCAGCCAAGATTTAGGGGGCACAGATACGCAGTATTTT. It specifies CASSQDLGGTDTQYF.

Only one count was recorded for this clone. The chain carries TRBV5-4 and TRBJ2-7, with TRBD2 identical over 11 bases. J was trimmed by 6 bases and V by 0 bases; bases with no gene match: 5. Looked up from germline, CDR1 is SGHNT and CDR2 is YYREEE (reference sequence). The CDR3 is 15 residues long. CDR3 amino acids: CASSLELAGAVEQYF. The CDR3 DNA follows: TGTGCCAGCAGCTTGGAACTAGCGGGAGCAGTCGAGCAGTACTTC.

The genes are TRBV27 and TRBJ2-7, with 9 bases matching TRBD1. This CDR3 comprises 18 residues. The germline V gene encodes CDR1 MNHEY and CDR2 SMNVEV (reference sequence). Unmatched junction bases numbered 18, after V lost 4 bases and J lost 5 bases. The CDR3 nucleotides are TGTGCCAGCAGTTCGCGAACACTTAACAGGGGGCGTACGGACGAGCAGTACTTC. Protein sequence: CASSSRTLNRGRTDEQYF.

This clone has more than one count but fewer than ten. The sample carries other DNA sequences with the same CDR3. The rearrangement links TRBV28 to TRBJ2-1; 9 bases align to TRBD2. J lost 7 bases, V lost 2 bases, and 6 bases had no gene match. This CDR3 has 15 amino acids. Germline V gene sequence: CDR1 MDHEN, CDR2 SYDVKM. CDR3 sequence (DNA): TGTGCCAGCAGTTTAGCGGGAGGGCCTTTGAATGAGCAGTTCTTC. Translated, it gives CASSLAGGPLNEQFF.

The chain recombines TRBV4-1 with TRBJ1-1; D is unresolved. Germline V gene data show CDR1 as MGHRA and CDR2 as YSYEKL. There are 15 residues in the CDR3. Trimming cost V 3 bases and J 1 base, with 12 bases left between them. DNA for the CDR3: TGCGCCAGCAGCCAGGTGCCAACGAGGAACACTGAAGCTTTCTTT. It yields the protein CASSQVPTRNTEAFF.

The chain combines TRBV27 with TRBJ2-5; D might be TRBD1 (5 bases). Per the germline V gene, CDR1 is MNHEY and CDR2 is SMNVEV (reference sequence). There are 16 residues in the CDR3. V lost 5 bases and J 5 bases, leaving 21 bases between the germline ends. The CDR3 is CASSARLGPRRETQYF. The CDR3 DNA reads as TGTGCCAGCAGTGCACGTTTGGGGCCCCGTAGGGAGACCCAGTACTTC.

This sequence joins TRBV19 and TRBJ2-5, with 11 nucleotides matching TRBD1. Germline lookup yields CDR1 LNHDA and CDR2 SQIVND (reference sequence). With 5 bases clipped from V and 4 bases from J, the junction kept 6 bases outside the gene matches. The CDR3 extends over 15 amino acids. The CDR3: CASSSSGTGGETQYF. The DNA for the CDR3 is TGTGCCAGTAGTTCATCCGGGACAGGGGGAGAGACCCAGTACTTC.

The chain has TRBV28 and TRBJ2-7; possible D gene TRBD1, 5 bases. Trimming cost V 3 bases and J 2 bases, with 8 bases left between them. The germline gives CDR1 MDHEN, CDR2 SYDVKM. The CDR3 extends over 13 amino acids. CDR3 in DNA: TGTGCCAGCAGTTTGGTACAGGCCTACGAGCAGTACTTC. Amino acids: CASSLVQAYEQYF.

The chain links TRBV7-2 to TRBJ1-3; TRBD1 is a possible D gene (6 bases). The V gene's germline CDR1 is SGHTA and CDR2 FQGNSA. The CDR3 totals 17 residues. Trimming pared 0 bases from V and 0 bases from J, leaving 12 bases between. The CDR3, as DNA: TGTGCCAGCAGCTTAGCGGGGGGGCTCCTCTCTGGAAACACCATATATTTT. Its translation: CASSLAGGLLSGNTIYF.

Points on this clone: At one end, the junction sequence differs from germline, possibly due to a read error. This rearrangement joins TRBV28 to TRBJ1-6; D not resolved. Germline V lookup: CDR1 MDHEN, CDR2 SYDVKM. The CDR3 is 13 amino acids. This CDR3 is CASTSEGRTPRGF. The DNA of the CDR3 is TGTGCCAGCACTTCCGAAGGACGAACACCGCGCGGGTTT.

The chain is built from TRBV2 and TRBJ2-7; 8 nucleotides match TRBD2. V lost 6 bases, J lost 3 bases, and 7 bases stayed unmatched. Germline CDR1 SNHLY, CDR2 FYNNEI. CDR3 length: 14 amino acids. CDR3 in DNA: TGTGCCAGCAGGAAGGGACTAGAAGGCTACGAGCAGTACTTC. Amino acid sequence: CASRKGLEGYEQYF.

V usage is TRBV19 and J usage is TRBJ2-2; 7 bases line up with TRBD1. The CDR3 has 19 residues. The germline CDR1 and CDR2 sequences are LNHDA and SQIVND (reference sequence). The ends lost 4 bases at V and 2 bases at J; junction bases unmatched: 16. CDR3 loop: CASSRSGTDNPLNTGELFF. The CDR3 DNA reads as TGTGCCAGTAGTAGATCCGGGACAGATAACCCATTAAACACCGGGGAGCTGTTTTTT.

The CDR3 DNA sequence: TGTGCCAGCAGCAACCGCCCAGATCGACTCTCCTACAATGAGCAGTTCTTC. Protein product: CASSNRPDRLSYNEQFF. V and J are TRBV13 and TRBJ2-1; D remains ambiguous. Germline V lookup: CDR1 PRHDT, CDR2 FYEKMQ (reference sequence). With 5 bases removed from V and 0 bases from J, the gap between germline ends came to 17 bases. The CDR3 is 17 residues long. Supplemented by reference TRBV13 and TRBJ2-1, the full variable domain reads AAGVIQSPRHLIKEKRETATLKCYPIPRHDTVYWYQQGPGQDPQFLISFYEKMQSDKGSIPDRFSAQQFSDYHSELNMSSLELGDSALYFCASSNRPDRLSYNEQFFGPGTRLTVL.